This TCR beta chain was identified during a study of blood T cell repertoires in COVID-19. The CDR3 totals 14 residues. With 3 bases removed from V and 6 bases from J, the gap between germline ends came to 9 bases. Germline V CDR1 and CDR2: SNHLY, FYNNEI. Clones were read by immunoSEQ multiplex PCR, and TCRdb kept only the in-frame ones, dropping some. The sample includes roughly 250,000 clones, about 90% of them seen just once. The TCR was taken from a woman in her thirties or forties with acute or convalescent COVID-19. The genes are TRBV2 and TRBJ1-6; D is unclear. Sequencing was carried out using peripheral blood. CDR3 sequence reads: CASSEQNTNSPLHF. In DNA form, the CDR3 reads TGTGCCAGCAGTGAGCAGAACACTAATTCACCCCTCCACTTT.